This T cell receptor beta chain was captured by sequencing in a study of prognosis after radiotherapy for stage I lung cancer. Study summary: The roughly 14 male and roughly 6 female patients were aged roughly 50 to 90, median roughly 70 years. Study results and caveats: The study found that unique TCR clone counts fell after stereotactic body radiation therapy, median approximately 9,600 versus 7,200.

This CDR3 comprises 12 residues. V lost 4 bases and J lost 1, with 5 bases in between. By frequency in the sample, this clonotype is medium-sized. Its specificity is unknown. Amplification of TCR beta CDR3 from genomic DNA used two-round multiplex PCR. Primers specific to each TRBV and TRBJ gene were used in first-round PCR. TCRdb independently ran MiXCR on the multiplex PCR reads; one entry per CDR3 protein. The sample has approximately 14,000 distinct CDR3 sequences, roughly 50% seen once. V is TRBV12-3 or TRBV12-4 and J is TRBJ2-7; no definite D call. The specimen comprised PBMCs, sampled before or after stereotactic body radiation therapy (not recorded which). The sequence was collected from a donor over 45 with non-small cell lung cancer. CDR3 sequence: CASSSTSYEQYF. CDR3 in DNA: TGTGCCAGCAGTTCAACTTCCTACGAGCAGTACTTC.